This T cell receptor (beta chain) was found in a study of T cell responses to AZD1222 COVID-19 vaccine. Researchers grouped second doses given at about 4 or about 12 weeks into one pool. TCRdb's copy holds only in-frame clones and misses some; the assay was immunoSEQ multiplex PCR. The sample shows 150,000 or so clones, roughly 91% of them seen only once. Findings of the study overall: Unmutated variant regions are reportedly targeted by nearly half of spike-specific TCRs. The repertoires were collected only after the peak T cell response.

Concerning this clone itself: Its antigen is not known.

Germline V gene data show CDR1 as MDHEN and CDR2 as SYDVKM. The CDR3 runs to 17 residues. Between the trimmed V and J ends, which lost 4 bases and 2 bases, there was a span of 19 bases. The clonotype was recovered from an adult who received the AZD1222 COVID-19 vaccine. This chain joins TRBV28 and TRBJ2-3; weak D call: TRBD1 (6 bases). Material: peripheral blood, obtained 28 days after the second AZD1222 dose. This chain's CDR3 is CASSSVQGNPYTDTQYF. CDR3 in DNA: TGTGCCAGCAGTTCGGTGCAGGGGAATCCCTACACAGATACGCAGTATTTT.